The clone carrying this T cell receptor beta chain has a single count. CDR1 and CDR2 (germline): LNHDA, SQIVND (reference sequence). There are 16 residues in the CDR3. V shed 6 bases and J shed 4 bases, with 20 bases lying between them. This record comes from a study of T cell changes during pregnancy in multiple sclerosis. The assay was immunoSEQ multiplex PCR, and TCRdb's table has in-frame clones only and misses some. The sample carries around 19,000 clones, roughly 84% recorded once. This TCR was sampled from a female donor with multiple sclerosis, enrolled in a pregnancy study. The rearrangement joins TRBV19 to TRBJ2-3, with D possibly being TRBD2 (6 bases). The material was CD8+ T cells from peripheral blood mononuclear cells, obtained after pregnancy. CDR3: CASSEPPGTGSDTQYF. In DNA, the CDR3 is TGTGCCAGTAGCGAACCGCCCGGGACTGGATCAGATACGCAGTATTTT.